This T cell receptor beta chain was sequenced during a study of glioma-infiltrating T cells (dated by TCRdb to the mid-2010s). Study-level background: Glioma tissue, non-neoplastic brain tissue and matched peripheral blood mononuclear cells were used as sources from which TCR alpha- and beta-chain repertoires were sequenced. To measure divergence between tissue and blood T-cell populations, each tissue-infiltrating repertoire was compared with the peripheral blood repertoire of the same patient. Three low-grade glioma patients, roughly eight primary glioblastoma patients, and three non-glioma patients who contributed non-neoplastic brain tissue made up the paired cohort. Here is what the overall study found, with its caveats: Only a very small number of CDR3 sequences turned up in both tissue and blood, a result put down to high CDR3 diversity combined with limited sampling. The group comparisons were based on small numbers of patients: three non-neoplastic, three low-grade glioma and seven to nine glioblastoma patients. VJ-independent divergence between tissue and blood was found to be below expectation in non-neoplastic patients but above expectation in all gliomas, particularly low-grade gliomas.

This clonotype was detected ten times or more. Its antigen target is currently unknown. No much larger clone is present one base from it, and per-base qualities are unavailable. Taken from cysteine to phenylalanine, the CDR3 has 13 residues. Of all the DNA, just the CDR3 is kept, 39 bases in frame from base 1. The germline ends are 10 bases apart after V is trimmed by 2 bases and J by 8 bases. The germline V gene sets CDR1 to SNHLY and CDR2 to FYNNEI. TCR alpha and beta CDR3 regions were amplified with the iRepertoire nested amplicon-rescue multiplex PCR (arm-PCR) platform from RNA. The input for one-step reverse transcription and amplification was roughly 95-450 ng of either tissue mRNA or PBMC total RNA. Following bead purification, Illumina adapters were added by a secondary multiplex PCR, and libraries between 200 and 400 bp were gel-purified. Demultiplexing relied on internal 6-nucleotide barcodes carried by the libraries. Sequencing of the libraries was done on an Illumina MiSeq using 2x220 or 2x250 nucleotide paired-end reads. On the authors' methods: FLASH 1.2.11 was used to merge paired reads, and BWA-MEM then aligned the reads to the GRCh37 human genome before TRA and TRB reads were extracted. An IMGT-derived reference of cassette sequences and CDR3 motifs, with pseudogenes included, was used for V and J assignment. Reads were translated in three frames, and productive CDR3s were defined as those with a C...FGXG motif and no stop codons. Unique combinations of V-J cassette pair and CDR3 amino acid sequence were defined as clonotypes. Reads were filtered by Hamming distance, thresholded by each sample's sequence error rate in mapped regions. The public sequencing data were trimmed at Q25 with fastp and processed into clonotypes with MiXCR by TCRdb, which kept only in-frame beta chains. Rows are combined by CDR3 protein, so each entry shows the most common genes and DNA. The V and J calls were not made by the authors but by TCRdb's processing. Recorded for this sample are roughly 200,000 distinct CDR3 sequences; over 40% of them occurred a single time. The ten largest clones represent around 5.3% of the sample.

This TCR came from a human donor with low-grade glioma or glioblastoma, undergoing nonglioma brain surgery, or in good health (not recorded which). The sequenced sample was glioma tissue, nonneoplastic brain tissue, or PBMCs (not recorded which). Rearrangement joined TRBV2 to TRBJ2-1; 5 matching bases give a weak D call of TRBD1. The nucleotide sequence is given as TGTGCCAGCAGTGAACTCGGACAACATGAGCAGTTCTTC. It translates to CASSELGQHEQFF.